The 13 T cell receptor beta chains presented below share a single source sample, sequenced in a study of blood T cell repertoires in COVID-19. The protocol was immunoSEQ multiplex PCR, while the TCRdb copy is restricted to in-frame clones and leaves out a portion. The table lists approximately 150,000 clones, roughly 90% of them singletons, with about 1.6% in the top ten. The sequencing sample was made of peripheral blood. All receptors derive from a human donor in a cohort sampled during active COVID-19.

V is TRBV5-6 and J is TRBJ1-4; D is unresolved. The V gene lost 1 base and the J gene lost 8 bases, with 15 bases spanning the gap. The CDR3 spans 15 residues. CDR1 and CDR2 from the germline V gene are SGHDT and YYEEEE. This chain's CDR3 is CASSLRGEGLEKLFF. DNA of the CDR3: TGTGCCAGCAGCTTGCGGGGAGAAGGGCTGGAAAAACTGTTTTTT.

The rearrangement uses TRBV11-2 and TRBJ1-2, with D possibly matching TRBD1 (5 bases). V lost 5 bases, J lost 8 bases, and 18 bases lay in between. The CDR3 spans 14 residues. CDR1 and CDR2 from the germline V gene are SGHAT and FQNNGV. The CDR3 nucleotides are TGTGCCAGCAGCCCCCGGGGGACCGGAGGGGGCTACACCTTC. Translation gives CASSPRGTGGGYTF.

The chain is built from TRBV5-6 and TRBJ1-5; 8 nucleotides align to TRBD1. CDR3 length: 17 amino acids. CDR1 and CDR2 from the germline V gene are SGHDT and YYEEEE. Trimming took 0 bases from V and 2 from J; bases not matched to a gene: 7. In DNA, the CDR3 is TGTGCCAGCAGCTTGGGAAACGACAGGGGAGGCAATCAGCCCCAGCATTTT. It specifies CASSLGNDRGGNQPQHF.

The rearrangement joins TRBV13 to TRBJ2-5; weak D call: TRBD2 (7 bases). The CDR3 length is 14 residues. V was clipped by 2 bases and J by 4 bases, with 11 bases between them. Germline V gene data show CDR1 as PRHDT and CDR2 as FYEKMQ (reference sequence). For the CDR3, the DNA is TGTGCCAGCAGCTTAAAGGGGGGGGGAGAGACCCAGTACTTC. This codes for CASSLKGGGETQYF.

The V call is TRBV25-1, the J call TRBJ2-5; TRBD2 agrees at 11 bases. The CDR3 loop spans 14 amino acids. Trimming cost V 4 bases and J 5 bases; bases outside gene matches: 3. The germline V gene has CDR1 MGHDK and CDR2 SYGVNS. CDR3 nucleotide sequence: TGTGCCAGCAGTGCTAGCGGGGGGCTTGAGACCCAGTACTTC. It encodes CASSASGGLETQYF.

The chain joins TRBV6-5 to TRBJ1-5, with D tentatively TRBD1 (5 bases). Germline CDR1 MNHEY, CDR2 SVGAGI. V was pared by 5 bases and J by 7 bases, with 18 bases between. This CDR3 is 15 amino acids long. CDR3 region: CASSPREFEDQPQHF. CDR3 bases: TGTGCCAGCAGTCCCAGGGAATTTGAGGACCAGCCCCAGCATTTT.

V gene TRBV18 combines with J gene TRBJ2-1; possibly TRBD1 for D (5 bases). This CDR3 is built from 13 residues. V was clipped by 3 bases and J by 10 bases, with 13 bases between them. Germline V gene lookup returns CDR1 KGHSH and CDR2 LQKENI. CDR3 sequence: CASSPPLKGEQFF. In DNA, the CDR3 is TGTGCCAGCTCACCTCCCCTTAAGGGGGAGCAGTTCTTC.

The chain links TRBV12-3 or TRBV12-4 to TRBJ2-5, with D perhaps TRBD1 (6 bases). Trimming stripped 4 bases from V and 3 bases from J, with 9 bases between. CDR3 length equals 13 residues. CDR3 residues: CASSWGQKETQYF. The CDR3 DNA sequence: TGTGCCAGCAGTTGGGGACAAAAAGAGACCCAGTACTTC.

This chain connects TRBV4-2 to TRBJ2-7; 9 positions agree with TRBD2. The CDR3 is made up of 16 amino acids. After removal of 1 base from V and 2 bases from J, the junction contained 6 bases not matched to a gene. From germline, CDR1 is LGHNA and CDR2 YNFKEQ. Written as DNA, the CDR3 is TGTGCCAGCAGCCAAGTCTATGCGGGGGGGACCTACGAGCAGTACTTC. Encoded protein: CASSQVYAGGTYEQYF.

The rearrangement joins TRBV6-5 to TRBJ2-7, with D maybe TRBD1 (6 bases). Per the germline V gene, CDR1 is MNHEY and CDR2 is SVGAGI. The CDR3 has 15 amino acids. V lost 0 bases and J 0 bases, leaving 9 bases between the germline ends. DNA for the CDR3: TGTGCCAGCAGTTACTCGACCAGGGGCTCCTACGAGCAGTACTTC. Its protein product is CASSYSTRGSYEQYF.

The rearrangement uses TRBV7-2 and TRBJ1-4, with D possibly being TRBD1 (6 bases). Germline CDR1 reads SGHTA; CDR2 reads FQGNSA. Trimming left V 5 bases short and J 10 bases short, with 17 bases between. The CDR3 has 14 residues. The CDR3 loop is CASSATGNRGKLFF. The CDR3 DNA sequence: TGTGCCAGCAGCGCCACAGGGAATAGGGGAAAACTGTTTTTT.

The chain employs TRBV24-1 and TRBJ2-3; perhaps TRBD2 as D (6 bases). Germline V gene data show CDR1 as KGHDR and CDR2 as SFDVKD. The V and J ends lost 3 bases and 2 bases respectively, with 8 bases between them. This CDR3 spans 14 amino acids. The CDR3 region has the DNA TGTGCCACCAGTGATCGGGGGAACACAGATACGCAGTATTTT. As protein: CATSDRGNTDTQYF.

The chain recombines TRBV7-9 with TRBJ1-5, with TRBD1 as a possible D gene (5 bases). The V end was cut by 1 base, the J end by 3 bases, with 7 bases between. The germline CDR1 and CDR2 sequences are SEHNR and FQNEAQ (reference sequence). The CDR3 has 14 residues. CDR3 DNA: TGTGCCAGCAGCTTAGAACAGGACAATCAGCCCCAGCATTTT. This sequence encodes CASSLEQDNQPQHF.